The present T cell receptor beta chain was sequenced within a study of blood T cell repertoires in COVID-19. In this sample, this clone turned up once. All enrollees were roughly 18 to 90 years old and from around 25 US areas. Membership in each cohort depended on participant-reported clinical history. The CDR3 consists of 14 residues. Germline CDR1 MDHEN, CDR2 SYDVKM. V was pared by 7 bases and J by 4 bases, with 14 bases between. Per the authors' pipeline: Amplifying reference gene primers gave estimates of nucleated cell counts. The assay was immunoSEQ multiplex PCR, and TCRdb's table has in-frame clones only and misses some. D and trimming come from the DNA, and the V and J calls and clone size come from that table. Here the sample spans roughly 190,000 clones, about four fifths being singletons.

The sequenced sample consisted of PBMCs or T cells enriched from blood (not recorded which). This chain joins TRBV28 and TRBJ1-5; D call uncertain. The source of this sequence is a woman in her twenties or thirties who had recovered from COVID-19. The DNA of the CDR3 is TGTGCCAGCACAGCGGCAGTGCTGAATCAGCCCCAGCATTTT. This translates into CASTAAVLNQPQHF.